This is a list of T cell receptor beta chains from one sample in a study of blood T cell repertoires in COVID-19. Generated by immunoSEQ multiplex PCR, the TCRdb table keeps only in-frame clones and is missing some. The sample has 160,000 or so clones, 70% to 90% seen once. Sequencing was done on a sample of PBMCs or T cells enriched from blood (not recorded which). The receptors here all came from a man between 40 and 49 years old who had recovered from COVID-19. Each CDR3 is given with its conserved first and last residue. Each record gives: V gene, J gene, clone size, D gene, CDR3 DNA, CDR3 protein. D genes are given only for firm matches. For some rows the clone size is stated as once, few or many, or as a class when expanded; others skip it.

TRBV19	TRBJ2-2	NA	NA	TGTGCCAGTATTCCGCAGGGGCGGAACACCGGGGAGCTGTTTTTT	CASIPQGRNTGELFF
TRBV18	TRBJ1-2	NA	NA	TGTGCCAGCTCACCTCGGGGAGAGGGCTACACCTTC	CASSPRGEGYTF
TRBV7-6	TRBJ1-4	NA	NA	TGTGCCAGCAGCTTAGGGGGCCAGGTTAATGAAAAACTGTTTTTT	CASSLGGQVNEKLFF
TRBV18	TRBJ2-5	NA	NA	TGTGCCAGCTCACAAGACAGGCAAGAGACCCAGTACTTC	CASSQDRQETQYF
TRBV7-9	TRBJ1-6	NA	NA	TGTGCCAGCAGCTTAACAGGGAGCTCCTATAATTCACCCCTCCACTTT	CASSLTGSSYNSPLHF
TRBV10-1	TRBJ2-4	NA	TRBD1	TGCGCCAGCAGTGACCCCCAACAGGGGACGGCCAAAAACATTCAGTACTTC	CASSDPQQGTAKNIQYF
TRBV19	TRBJ2-1	NA	TRBD1	TGTGCCAGTAGTGTGGACAGGGGAGGAAATGAGCAGTTCTTC	CASSVDRGGNEQFF
TRBV24-1	TRBJ1-1	NA	NA	TGTGCCACCAGTGATTTGGAGGGATATGGGGGGTCTTTCTTT	CATSDLEGYGGSFF
TRBV15	TRBJ2-5	NA	TRBD2	TGTGCCACCAGCCCGGGGGGTGGCGGGGGACAGACCCAGTACTTC	CATSPGGGGGQTQYF
TRBV4-2	TRBJ2-5	NA	NA	TGTGCCAGCAGCCAAGATTATGGCTCACAAGAGACCCAGTACTTC	CASSQDYGSQETQYF
TRBV10-1	TRBJ2-3	NA	TRBD2	TGCGCCAGCAGTGAGTCTGGGCTAGCGGGGGGAGATACGCAGTATTTT	CASSESGLAGGDTQYF
TRBV3-1/TRBV3-2	TRBJ1-1	NA	TRBD1	TGTGCCAGCCGAAGGGGACAGGGTTCGGACACTGAAGCTTTCTTT	CASRRGQGSDTEAFF
TRBV5-1	TRBJ1-1	few	TRBD1	TGCGCCAGCAGCGGGGGCTGGACAGGGACAAACACTGAAGCTTTCTTT	CASSGGWTGTNTEAFF